The 22 T cell receptor beta chains listed next were all sequenced from one sample in a study of cytomegalovirus exposure and HLA in healthy donors. 60 Vbeta and 13 Jbeta primers were used in PCR. Produced via immunoSEQ multiplex PCR; TCRdb's table is partial and in-frame only. The sample has under 200,000 clones, 80% seen once. Sequencing was carried out using PBMCs. All receptors come from a man younger than 40 in good health and CMV-seronegative.

The chain joins TRBV19 to TRBJ2-7, with D uncertain. V was trimmed by 5 bases and J by 4 bases, leaving 12 bases between them. The CDR3 covers 13 residues. Germline CDR1 is LNHDA and CDR2 is SQIVND (reference sequence). The CDR3 sequence is CASSPGGLYEQYF. CDR3 nucleotide sequence: TGTGCCAGTAGTCCGGGTGGCTTATACGAGCAGTACTTC.

This clone has just one count. The chain has TRBV4-2 and TRBJ2-5; D gene ambiguous. The CDR3 sequence is 13 residues long. CDR1 and CDR2 (germline): LGHNA, YNFKEQ. The ends were cut back, 2 bases at V and 3 bases at J, with 7 bases in the middle. The CDR3, as DNA: TGTGCCAGCAGCCAAATTCTAGAAGAGACCCAGTACTTC. As protein: CASSQILEETQYF.

V usage is TRBV6-5 and J usage is TRBJ2-1; D unclear. CDR3 size: 11 residues. Germline CDR1 is MNHEY and CDR2 is SVGAGI. Trimming removed 2 bases at V and 9 bases at J, with 5 bases between. The CDR3 sequence: CASSYGPEQFF. The CDR3, as DNA: TGTGCCAGCAGTTACGGGCCTGAGCAGTTCTTC.

This clone occurred once. The chain combines TRBV29-1 with TRBJ1-1; 7 bases line up with TRBD1. The germline gives CDR1 SQVTM, CDR2 ANQGSEA. The CDR3 contains 14 residues. V lost 6 bases to trimming and J lost 0 bases; unmatched junction nucleotides: 7. The CDR3 protein is CSVGTAIMNTEAFF. The CDR3 coding sequence is TGCAGCGTAGGGACAGCAATCATGAACACTGAAGCTTTCTTT.

This chain connects TRBV21-1 to TRBJ1-5. TRBV21-1 is a documented pseudogene. This CDR3 comprises 14 residues. The CDR3 nucleotides are TGTGCCAGCGGGTCGGGGAACACAAATCAGCCCCAGCATTTT. Its protein product is CASGSGNTNQPQHF.

The gene calls are TRBV5-1 and TRBJ2-1, with 13 bases aligning to TRBD2. This CDR3 has 16 amino acids. V lost 0 bases to trimming and J lost 7 bases; unmatched junction nucleotides: 4. CDR1 and CDR2 from the germline V gene are SGHRS and YFSETQ. The CDR3 sequence is CASSLDTSGRANEQFF. Written as DNA, the CDR3 is TGCGCCAGCAGCTTGGATACTAGCGGGAGGGCAAATGAGCAGTTCTTC.

CDR3 nucleotide sequence: TGTGCCAGCAGCTCACCCGCGTCCGGGGACTATGGCTACACCTTC. The encoded protein is CASSSPASGDYGYTF. J is TRBJ1-2 and V is TRBV28; D is undetermined. The CDR3 has 15 residues. Between the trimmed V and J ends, which lost 6 bases and 3 bases, there was a span of 17 bases. Germline CDR1 and CDR2: MDHEN and SYDVKM.

The chain couples TRBV2 to TRBJ2-7, with D possibly TRBD1 on 5 matching bases. The CDR3 length is 14 residues. V was clipped by 4 bases and J by 4 bases, with 14 bases between them. Germline V lookup: CDR1 SNHLY, CDR2 FYNNEI. The CDR3 sequence: CASSVSREGYEQYF. The CDR3 region has the DNA TGTGCCAGCAGTGTGTCCAGGGAAGGGTACGAGCAGTACTTC.

The chain carries TRBV2 and TRBJ2-1, with 7 bases lining up with TRBD2. Germline lookup yields CDR1 SNHLY and CDR2 FYNNEI. The CDR3 loop spans 15 amino acids. The V and J ends lost 10 bases and 4 bases, in that order; junction bases with no gene match: 13. The CDR3 DNA follows: TGTGCCACCCGCGCCCGGGGGGAGATTTACAATGAGCAGTTCTTC. Its protein product is CATRARGEIYNEQFF.

This chain joins TRBV4-1 and TRBJ1-2; D may be TRBD1 (5 bases). This CDR3 contains 20 residues. Germline CDR1 reads MGHRA; CDR2 reads YSYEKL. V was cut by 1 base and J by 5 bases, with 29 bases left in between. The CDR3 is CASSQVPQGEGPEPSYGYTF. CDR3 nucleotide sequence: TGCGCCAGCAGCCAAGTCCCCCAAGGGGAGGGTCCCGAACCTTCGTATGGCTACACCTTC.

This clone was counted a few times. The chain combines TRBV27 with TRBJ2-7; D is uncertain. This CDR3 region has 13 residues. V was pared by 0 bases and J by 1 base, with 4 bases between. CDR1 is MNHEY, CDR2 SMNVEV, per germline (reference sequence). The CDR3 bases are TGTGCCAGCAGTTTATCGCAGTCCTACGAGCAGTACTTC. Its translation is CASSLSQSYEQYF.

The chain recombines TRBV11-3 with TRBJ2-5; D is unresolved. The CDR3 runs 16 residues. Trimming removed 1 base at V and 0 bases at J, with 12 bases between. The germline gives CDR1 SGHNT, CDR2 YENEEA. The CDR3 nucleotides are TGTGCCAGCAGCTTAGGAGCCGGCGAGGACCAAGAGACCCAGTACTTC. Translated, it gives CASSLGAGEDQETQYF.

The chain links TRBV27 to TRBJ2-7, with D perhaps matching TRBD1 (6 bases). This CDR3 comprises 16 residues. V was clipped by 3 bases and J by 3 bases, with 18 bases between them. Germline loops: CDR1 MNHEY, CDR2 SMNVEV (reference sequence). The CDR3 region is CASSFSPIGTLYEQYF. The CDR3 nucleotides read TGTGCCAGCAGTTTTTCGCCGATCGGGACACTCTACGAGCAGTACTTC.

This clone turned up a few times. CDR3 protein: CASSAWTGDVGYTF. For the CDR3, the DNA is TGTGCCAGCAGCGCCTGGACAGGGGATGTAGGCTACACCTTC. The V gene is TRBV7-2, the J gene TRBJ1-2; 9 bases are a match to TRBD1. V trimming: 5 bases; J trimming: 8 bases; junction bases outside the gene matches: 9. The germline V gene encodes CDR1 SGHTA and CDR2 FQGNSA. CDR3 length: 14 residues.

This clone was counted a single time. The chain is built from TRBV30 and TRBJ2-1; TRBD2 matches at 7 bases. Losses at the gene ends were 2 bases for V and 9 bases for J; bases not matched to a gene: 13. The CDR3 is 15 amino acids. CDR1 is GTSNPN, CDR2 SVGIG, per germline (reference sequence). The CDR3 sequence: CAWSRASGVGGEQFF. The CDR3 region has the DNA TGTGCCTGGAGTAGAGCTAGCGGAGTGGGGGGTGAGCAGTTCTTC.

The chain uses TRBV19 and TRBJ1-4; D gene uncertain. V was shortened by 6 bases and J by 1 base, with 9 bases between the two germline ends. Looked up from germline, CDR1 is LNHDA and CDR2 is SQIVND (reference sequence). CDR3 size: 14 residues. The CDR3 sequence: CASRPGRTNEKLFF. CDR3 bases: TGTGCCAGTAGACCGGGAAGAACTAATGAAAAACTGTTTTTT.

The chain uses TRBV7-2 and TRBJ1-2, with 7 nucleotides matching TRBD1. Germline V lookup: CDR1 SGHTA, CDR2 FQGNSA. With V trimmed by 5 bases and J by 1 base, 13 bases remained unmatched. This CDR3 is 17 amino acids long. The CDR3 region has the DNA TGTGCCAGCAGCCAACGTGGTATGCAGGGGGATAACTATGGCTACACCTTC. It is translated as CASSQRGMQGDNYGYTF.

The rearrangement links TRBV19 to TRBJ2-7, with a possible D match to TRBD1 (7 bases). CDR3 size: 14 residues. The germline V gene has CDR1 LNHDA and CDR2 SQIVND (reference sequence). V dropped 4 bases and J dropped 1 base, with 11 bases sitting between them. This CDR3 is CASSTGGTSYEQYF. Written as DNA, the CDR3 is TGTGCCAGTAGTACAGGGGGGACTTCCTACGAGCAGTACTTC.

This rearrangement joins TRBV19 to TRBJ2-3; TRBD2 matches at 7 bases. V was pared by 6 bases and J by 1 base, with 10 bases of the junction left unmatched. The germline gives CDR1 LNHDA, CDR2 SQIVND (reference sequence). The CDR3 extends over 16 amino acids. The CDR3 reads CASSAPRSGGTDTQYF. DNA for the CDR3: TGTGCCAGTAGCGCCCCTCGGAGCGGGGGCACAGATACGCAGTATTTT.

The genes are TRBV5-4 and TRBJ2-7; TRBD2 matches 9 bases. V lost 4 bases, J lost 7 bases, and 12 bases stayed unmatched. The V gene's germline CDR1 is SGHNT and CDR2 YYREEE (reference sequence). There are 15 residues in the CDR3. This CDR3 is CASSEGLATVGEQYF. CDR3 DNA sequence: TGTGCCAGCAGCGAAGGACTAGCGACGGTGGGGGAGCAGTACTTC.

This clone was seen a single time. CDR3 DNA sequence: TGCGCCAGCAGCCCACGGCTAACGGGGTGGAACACTGAAGCTTTCTTT. It yields the protein CASSPRLTGWNTEAFF. The chain is built from TRBV4-3 and TRBJ1-1; D not certain. The CDR3 consists of 16 residues. Germline CDR1 reads LGHNA; CDR2 reads YSLEER. Trimming took off 4 bases at V and 1 base at J, with 16 bases between the two ends.

This clone was observed a handful of times. The V gene is TRBV6-4, the J gene TRBJ2-1; 12 nucleotides line up with TRBD2. Losses at the gene ends were 4 bases for V and 10 bases for J; bases not matched to a gene: 5. Germline loops: CDR1 MRHNA, CDR2 SNTAGT. The CDR3 length is 14 residues. The CDR3: CASSGTGTSGEQFF. CDR3 nucleotides: TGTGCCAGCAGTGGCACCGGGACTAGCGGGGAGCAGTTCTTC.